One T cell receptor beta chain is described in this entry. Only a few counts were recorded for this clonotype. It lacks a known antigen. No base qualities exist here, and no much larger clone lies one base off it. The sample belongs to a study of CD8+CD57+ T cells in acquired aplastic anemia (dated by TCRdb to the late 2010s). Regarding the study in general: On average, sorted CD4+ and CD8+ cells yielded about 3 ug of extracted DNA, with a range of about 0.17 to 27.4 ug. CD8+CD57+ expansion was defined as a frequency above the mean frequency observed in healthy subjects. The paper as a whole reports these results and caveats: CD8+ Simpson's diversity did not differ significantly between patients and healthy controls (P=0.060). Around 27 CD8+ CDR3 sequences were shared between patients and controls but appeared highly expressed in patients and within their immunodominant clones.

Flow cytometry had shown CD8+CD57+ cell expansion in the patients selected for sequencing. Every patient had a diagnosis of severe acquired aplastic anemia based on International Study of Aplastic Anemia and Agranulocytosis and Camitta criteria. No therapy had been received by the patients at the time of blood sampling. TCR repertoires of sorted CD4+ and CD8+ blood T cells from severe aplastic anemia patients and healthy subjects were deep-sequenced in the study. In the USA, patient enrollment took place under clinicaltrials.gov protocols 00001620, 01623167, 00001397, 00071045, 00081523 and 00961064. Ficoll-Paque density gradient centrifugation was used to isolate peripheral blood mononuclear cells. Before DNA was extracted, CD4+ and CD8+ T cells were sorted using either FACS or magnetic beads. CDR1 SGHDT and CDR2 YYEEEE were looked up in the germline V gene. The CDR3 has 16 amino acids, counting the end cysteine and phenylalanine. Only the CDR3 DNA stays, 48 bases, in frame from base 1. V trim: 0 bases; J trim: 8 bases; unmatched bases: 7.

TCR beta VDJ combination and CDR3 sequence profiling used genomic DNA as the template. An Illumina HiSeq 2000 was used for TCR repertoire sequencing. On the authors' methods: TRBV/TRBJ rearrangement plots, CDR3 size and DJ length profiles, and Simpson's diversity index were used to assess repertoires. The immunodominant clone was defined as the most abundant DNA sequence in deep sequencing data. CDR3 amino acid sequences were screened for sharing across subjects and compared with published repertoires and the VDJdb database. TCRdb itself trimmed the public reads at Q25 with fastp, ran MiXCR and retained productive beta chains. Under each unique CDR3 protein, matching rows form one entry showing the most common genes and DNA. The V and J calls and clone size are TCRdb's, not the authors'. Across this sample there are 130,000 or so distinct CDR3 sequences, with 58% seen only once. The ten most abundant clones make up 25% to 30% of the sample.

The V and J segments used are TRBV5-6 and TRBJ1-6; a stretch of 8 junction bases matches TRBD1. Sequenced input: sorted CD4+, CD8+, or CD8+CD57+ T cells (not recorded which) from PBMCs. The sequence was obtained from a human donor with aplastic anemia. The sequenced DNA is TGTGCCAGCAGCTTGGGTTGGCAGGGGGCAGATTCACCCCTCCACTTT. This codes for CASSLGWQGADSPLHF.